This T cell receptor (beta chain) was sequenced in a study of T cells in Graves' hyperthyroidism and ophthalmopathy (dated by TCRdb to about 2019). Regarding the study in general: Peripheral blood samples were taken at initial diagnosis, before any treatment was given. Prospective prediction of ophthalmopathy was tested in an independent validation cohort consisting of 18 hyperthyroidism patients and 15 or so patients who later progressed to ophthalmopathy. The paper reports TCR Vbeta CDR3 sequencing of 130 to 150 peripheral blood samples: fewer than 50 ophthalmopathy, fewer than 80 hyperthyroidism and around 17 progressor patients. Following sampling, methimazole starting at 30 mg daily was given to hyperthyroidism patients, and high-dose intravenous methylprednisolone was given to ophthalmopathy patients. In addition, the study compared T-cell repertoires in thyroid tissue and in blood from six Graves' hyperthyroidism patients. For training and testing, the approximately 92 patients in the discovery cohort were randomly divided in a 7:3 ratio. To identify TCR V-J signatures that set the groups apart, the researchers used a discovery cohort of more than 95 patients, made up of 40 to 45 with Graves' ophthalmopathy and some 60 with stable Graves' hyperthyroidism. The paper's findings and limits, for the study overall: A model built on a 13 V-J signature distinguished ophthalmopathy from stable hyperthyroidism, reaching 87.88% sensitivity and 81.08% specificity in cross-validation and 80%/75% in testing. In validation, progression to ophthalmopathy was predicted by the model with 70% to 71% sensitivity and 72% to 85% specificity, a median of approximately 6.5 months before onset. Most expanded thyroid clonotypes (frequency above 0.001) were also found in blood, which suggests that blood repertoires may mirror thyroid immune responses. No statistical method was used to set the sample size in advance, and investigators knew the group allocation.

Stable Graves' hyperthyroidism was defined as no progression to ophthalmopathy during 18 months of follow-up. Hyperthyroidism patients were newly diagnosed, had a disease duration of under 2 months, and were aged 18 to 65 years. Patients with uncontrolled infections, other autoimmune diseases, pregnancy or lactation were excluded. Diagnoses were established on the basis of clinical symptoms, serum thyroxine and TRAb, thyroid ultrasound, and orbital computed tomography. Ficoll-Paque density gradient centrifugation was used to isolate PBMCs from around 10 ml of fresh peripheral blood. Total RNA was extracted with Trizol reagent, and quality was checked on an Agilent 2100 Bioanalyzer. Concerning this clonotype itself: The antigen this receptor binds is unknown. The input lacks base qualities; no much larger clone sits a single base away.

The TCR beta CDR3 regions were amplified from the RNA transcripts. The first round of RT-PCR for the TCR CDR3 was performed with the HTBI primer set and the Qiagen OneStep RT-PCR kit. The libraries were constructed in a second round of multiplex PCR and then size-selected and purified. Sequencing of the libraries was done on an Illumina HiSeq2000 using paired-end 100 bp reads. Per the original workflow: SOAPnuke was used to process the raw data, with reads discarded if the reads contained adapters or uncalled bases, had a mean Phred below 15, or lacked an exact constant-primer or identifier match. COPE v1.2.5 was used to merge high-quality paired reads, and clonotypes were defined as unique nucleotide sequences. Clonotypes were aligned to IMGT TRBV, TRBD and TRBJ reference segments using MiTCR v1.1. The analysis included only V-J combinations with a frequency above 0.0001, which together covered 99.2% of the repertoires. The TCS score was defined as the ratio of F50 (clonal expansion) to E x V (chaos), calculated using BLOSUM62-based TCRdist between CDR3 peptides within each V-J. Welch's t-statistics and random forest reduced several hundred V-J features to 10 to 15, which were used in a naive Bayes classifier (R e1071). In-frame beta chains were kept once TCRdb had trimmed the public reads at Q25 with fastp and called clones with MiXCR. Each CDR3 protein appears once, grouped with its most common genes and DNA. The V and J calls were not made by the authors but by TCRdb's processing. In this sample the table shows about 690,000 distinct CDR3 sequences, 15% to 20% of which occur a single time. 15% to 17% of the sample belongs to the ten largest clones.

Spanning cysteine to phenylalanine, the CDR3 consists of 15 amino acids. Only the CDR3 portion is preserved as DNA: 45 bases, with reading frame beginning at the first base. V is trimmed back by 2 bases and J by 4 bases, and the junction contains 7 bases that no gene match accounts for. For CDR1 and CDR2, the germline V gene (reference sequence) lists GTSNPN and SVGIG. The sequence was obtained from a man in his forties or fifties with Graves' hyperthyroidism. Specimen: blood. The V gene is TRBV30 and the J gene is TRBJ2-1; TRBD2 aligns with 8 central bases. This receptor carries the CDR3 CAWSPGTSGYNEQFF. The nucleotide sequence is TGTGCCTGGAGTCCGGGAACTAGCGGTTACAATGAGCAGTTCTTC.